Each of the 10 T cell receptor beta chains below was sequenced from the same sample in a study of cytomegalovirus exposure and HLA in healthy donors. Primers: 60 Vbeta forward and 13 Jbeta reverse. Sequencing was performed with immunoSEQ multiplex PCR; in TCRdb, only in-frame clones are kept and a portion is missing. The data show around 170,000 clones, 80% seen once. Source material: PBMCs. The receptors stem from a woman aged 45-60 years in good health and CMV-seropositive.

The chain's CDR3 is CASSLRRGSNEQFF. CDR3 DNA sequence: TGTGCCAGCAGTCTCCGGCGGGGTAGTAATGAGCAGTTCTTC. The chain recombines TRBV27 with TRBJ2-1, with D possibly matching TRBD2 (6 bases). Deletions cut 5 bases from V and 7 bases from J, with 15 bases between. Germline V gene data show CDR1 as MNHEY and CDR2 as SMNVEV (reference sequence). The length of the CDR3 is 14 residues.

In its sample, this clone was seen a few times. The V gene is TRBV7-2, the J gene TRBJ2-3; 11 nucleotides agree with TRBD2. Germline assignment: CDR1 SGHTA and CDR2 FQGNSA. V was clipped by 3 bases and J by 5 bases; unmatched bases: 4. The CDR3 extends over 15 amino acids. CDR3 nucleotide sequence: TGTGCCAGCAGCTTTGTAGCGGGGGGGGAAGATACGCAGTATTTT. Its translation is CASSFVAGGEDTQYF.

This clone is a singleton in its sample. The chain recombines TRBV28 with TRBJ1-6; TRBD1 might be the D (6 bases). The germline V gene encodes CDR1 MDHEN and CDR2 SYDVKM. The CDR3 covers 14 residues. V shed 6 bases and J shed 3 bases, with 9 bases lying between them. The CDR3 region has the DNA TGTGCCAGCAGCTCACAGGGCTATAATTCACCCCTCCACTTT. Its protein is CASSSQGYNSPLHF.

The chain employs TRBV5-4 and TRBJ2-5, with D maybe TRBD1 (5 bases). There are 14 residues in the CDR3. V was pared by 1 base and J by 2 bases, with 9 bases between. The V gene's germline CDR1 is SGHNT and CDR2 YYREEE (reference sequence). The CDR3 DNA sequence: TGTGCCAGCAGCTTGAAGTCAGGGCAAGAGACCCAGTACTTC. Its protein product is CASSLKSGQETQYF. Filled out from reference TRBV5-4 and TRBJ2-5, the complete variable domain reads ETGVTQSPTHLIKTRGQQVTLRCSSQSGHNTVSWYQQALGQGPQFIFQYYREEENGRGNFPPRFSGLQFPNYSSELNVNALELDDSALYLCASSLKSGQETQYFGPGTRLLVL.

This clone was observed a handful of times. V gene TRBV7-2 combines with J gene TRBJ2-3; 7 bases map to TRBD2. Germline CDR1 is SGHTA and CDR2 is FQGNSA. CDR3 length: 14 amino acids. With V trimmed by 1 base and J by 5 bases, 3 bases remained unmatched. CDR3 coding DNA: TGTGCCAGCAGCTTAGTCTTAGCGGGAGATACGCAGTATTTT. It translates to CASSLVLAGDTQYF.

On this clone itself: The missing conserved phenylalanine or tryptophan at the end of this CDR3 makes a read error likely. The chain combines TRBV28 with TRBJ1-2, with D tentatively TRBD1 (5 bases). The CDR3 extends over 15 amino acids. Germline V gene sequence: CDR1 MDHEN, CDR2 SYDVKM. Trimming left V 1 base short and J 2 bases short, with 11 bases between. The CDR3 sequence: CASSLYPTENYGYTL. The CDR3 nucleotides are TGTGCCAGCAGTTTATACCCGACAGAAAACTATGGCTACACCCTC.

This chain joins TRBV6-1 and TRBJ1-6, with 11 bases lining up with TRBD1. There are 17 residues in the CDR3. The V gene's germline CDR1 is MNHNS and CDR2 SASEGT. V was pared by 4 bases and J by 2 bases, with 4 bases of the junction left unmatched. CDR3 DNA: TGTGCCAGCAGTGGGCGGACAGGGGGCACCTATAATTCACCCCTCCACTTT. Its translation is CASSGRTGGTYNSPLHF.

This clone was counted only a few times. The genes are TRBV15 and TRBJ1-5; D is undetermined. V was pared by 6 bases and J by 7 bases, with 13 bases between. Germline V gives CDR1 LNHNV, CDR2 YYDKDF (reference sequence). The length of the CDR3 is 13 residues. In nucleotides, the CDR3 is TGTGCCACCAGTGGCGGGGAGAGCCAGCCCCAGCATTTT. It is translated as CATSGGESQPQHF.

This clone was detected once. The V gene is TRBV27, the J gene TRBJ1-4; 9 nucleotides match TRBD1. CDR3 length: 17 residues. The germline gives CDR1 MNHEY, CDR2 SMNVEV (reference sequence). J was trimmed by 7 bases and V by 2 bases; bases with no gene match: 11. The CDR3: CASSLTMTGGWGEKLFF. Here the CDR3 DNA reads TGTGCCAGCAGTTTAACGATGACAGGGGGTTGGGGTGAAAAACTGTTTTTT.

This CDR3 reads CASSKGEEREGLYEQYF. The CDR3 bases are TGTGCCAGCAGCAAAGGCGAAGAGCGGGAGGGCCTCTACGAGCAGTACTTC. The chain joins TRBV21-1 to TRBJ2-7; the DNA was not used to check the table's D call, TRBD2. TRBV21-1 is described as a pseudogene. The CDR3 has 17 amino acids.